Listed here are 22 T cell receptor beta chains from one sample, sequenced in a study of blood T cell repertoires in COVID-19. The assay was immunoSEQ multiplex PCR, and TCRdb's table has in-frame clones only and misses some. The top ten clones hold around a sixth of a sample with approximately 110,000 clones, around four fifths of them seen once. Material for sequencing was peripheral blood. These receptors were taken from a woman aged 60-75 years with acute or convalescent COVID-19.

J is TRBJ1-6 and V is TRBV28; 8 bases map to TRBD1. Germline CDR1 MDHEN, CDR2 SYDVKM. The CDR3 length is 13 residues. Losses at the gene ends were 7 bases for V and 10 bases for J; bases not matched to a gene: 6. The CDR3 nucleotides are TGTGCCAGCACCTTGGACAGGGCCTCACCCCTCCACTTT. Protein sequence: CASTLDRASPLHF.

The rearrangement links TRBV28 to TRBJ1-1, with D possibly TRBD1 on 6 matching bases. The V end lost 6 bases, the J end lost 2 bases, and 10 bases lay between the germline ends. Germline CDR1 and CDR2: MDHEN and SYDVKM. The CDR3 extends over 13 amino acids. CDR3 nucleotides: TGTGCCAGCAGGAACAGGGATAACACTGAAGCTTTCTTT. Residues: CASRNRDNTEAFF.

A single count supports this clone. The chain joins TRBV24-1 to TRBJ2-1, with 15 positions matching TRBD2. This CDR3 has 16 residues. With V trimmed by 1 base and J by 7 bases, 1 base remained unmatched. Germline V lookup: CDR1 KGHDR, CDR2 SFDVKD. The DNA of the CDR3 is TGTGCCACCAGTGATTTTGGGACTAGCGGGAGGAATGAGCAGTTCTTC. The encoded protein is CATSDFGTSGRNEQFF.

The chain is built from TRBV19 and TRBJ2-1; TRBD2 aligns across 7 bases. This CDR3 spans 14 amino acids. J lost 6 bases, V lost 1 base, and 3 bases had no gene match. Per germline, CDR1 LNHDA and CDR2 SQIVND (reference sequence). The CDR3 sequence: CASSIAGGTNEQFF. The CDR3 DNA sequence: TGTGCCAGTAGTATAGCGGGAGGCACCAATGAGCAGTTCTTC.

The V gene is TRBV6-6, the J gene TRBJ1-5; possibly TRBD1 for D (5 bases). Between the trimmed V and J ends, which lost 8 bases and 5 bases, there was a span of 16 bases. Germline lookup yields CDR1 MNHNY and CDR2 SVGAGI (reference sequence). The CDR3 has 14 residues. CDR3: CASQGLSADQPQHF. CDR3 nucleotide sequence: TGTGCCAGCCAGGGACTGTCGGCTGATCAGCCCCAGCATTTT.

For this clone: Other DNA sequences in this sample translate to the same CDR3. The V call is TRBV6-2 or TRBV6-3, the J call TRBJ1-1; D gene unclear. The CDR3 has 14 residues. V was cut by 0 bases and J by 4 bases, with 9 bases left in between. Germline CDR1 is MNHEY and CDR2 is SVGEGT. CDR3 sequence reads: CASSYSRGSTEAFF. The DNA of the CDR3 is TGTGCCAGCAGTTACTCTCGGGGTAGCACTGAAGCTTTCTTT.

This chain links TRBV3-1 (or the pseudogene TRBV3-2) with TRBJ2-5; 8 bases line up with TRBD1. The CDR3 is made up of 15 amino acids. Per germline, CDR1 LGHDT and CDR2 YNNKEL (reference sequence). The junction had 13 bases not matched to a gene; V was cut back by 7 bases and J by 6 bases. The CDR3 loop is CASTHLSQGAQTQYF. The CDR3 nucleotides are TGTGCCAGCACCCATCTGAGTCAGGGGGCTCAGACCCAGTACTTC.

This rearrangement joins TRBV11-2 to TRBJ2-5; D unclear. V lost 0 bases to trimming and J lost 1 base, with 12 bases between them. The CDR3 runs 16 residues. The V gene's germline CDR1 is SGHAT and CDR2 FQNNGV. The CDR3, as DNA: TGTGCCAGCAGCTTAGATCTAGGCTCGCTCCAAGAGACCCAGTACTTC. Protein: CASSLDLGSLQETQYF.

The chain has TRBV28 and TRBJ2-1; D might be TRBD1 (5 bases). Germline V CDR1 and CDR2: MDHEN, SYDVKM. The CDR3 spans 14 residues. Trimming took off 2 bases at V and 9 bases at J, with 14 bases between the two ends. CDR3 nucleotide sequence: TGTGCCAGCAGTTTAGCAGGGAAGGCTGGTGAGCAGTTCTTC. The encoded protein is CASSLAGKAGEQFF.

This chain uses TRBV7-9 with TRBJ1-2, with TRBD1 matching 8 bases. V gave up 2 bases and J gave up 6 bases; unmatched junction bases: 5. There are 14 residues in the CDR3. From germline, CDR1 is SEHNR and CDR2 FQNEAQ (reference sequence). CDR3 amino acids: CASSLSTGGDGYTF. CDR3 coding DNA: TGTGCCAGCAGCTTATCCACAGGGGGAGATGGCTACACCTTC.

This clone was seen once. At the DNA level, this CDR3 is encoded by other sequences in the same sample as well. The V and J genes are TRBV5-1 and TRBJ1-5; D might be TRBD1 (6 bases). Germline V gene data show CDR1 as SGHRS and CDR2 as YFSETQ. The CDR3 runs to 14 residues. V lost 4 bases to trimming and J lost 3 bases, with 11 bases between them. CDR3 amino acids: CASSPDSANQPQHF. CDR3 DNA sequence: TGCGCCAGCAGCCCGGACAGTGCCAATCAGCCCCAGCATTTT. The variable domain in full, with the rest retrieved from reference TRBV5-1 and TRBJ1-5, is KAGVTQTPRYLIKTRGQQVTLSCSPISGHRSVSWYQQTPGQGLQFLFEYFSETQRNKGNFPGRFSGRQFSNSRSEMNVSTLELGDSALYLCASSPDSANQPQHFGDGTRLSIL.

The rearrangement uses TRBV7-2 and TRBJ2-3; TRBD2 matches 12 bases. The CDR3 consists of 18 residues. CDR1 and CDR2 from the germline V gene are SGHTA and FQGNSA. J gave up 4 bases and V 4 bases, and 12 bases lay outside the gene matches. The CDR3 protein is CASSSLFVRLAGADTQYF. CDR3 DNA: TGTGCCAGCAGCTCCCTTTTCGTCCGACTAGCGGGAGCAGATACGCAGTATTTT. Variable domain in full (rest from reference TRBV7-2 and TRBJ2-3): GAGVSQSPSNKVTEKGKDVELRCDPISGHTALYWYRQSLGQGLEFLIYFQGNSAPDKSGLPSDRFSAERTGGSVSTLTIQRTQQEDSAVYLCASSSLFVRLAGADTQYFGPGTRLTVL.

The chain joins TRBV27 to TRBJ1-4; weak D call: TRBD1 (5 bases). Trimming removed 6 bases from V and 7 bases from J, with 12 bases in between. The germline V gene encodes CDR1 MNHEY and CDR2 SMNVEV (reference sequence). The CDR3 runs 13 residues. CDR3: CASSRGTREKLFF. The DNA for the CDR3 is TGTGCCAGCAGCCGGGGGACGCGTGAAAAACTGTTTTTT.

This clone was seen a handful of times. The rearrangement links TRBV27 to TRBJ1-6; perhaps TRBD1 as D (6 bases). V was trimmed by 6 bases and J by 1 base, leaving 16 bases between them. This CDR3 has 17 residues. The germline V gene encodes CDR1 MNHEY and CDR2 SMNVEV (reference sequence). The CDR3 DNA is TGTGCCAGCAGGACACTGGACAGAAGTTCCTATAATTCACCCCTCCACTTT. Its protein product is CASRTLDRSSYNSPLHF.

The CDR3 nucleotides read TGTGCCAGCATGAGGACAGATCAAGCCTACGAGCAGTACTTC. Amino acid sequence: CASMRTDQAYEQYF. The V and J genes are TRBV2 and TRBJ2-7; possible D gene TRBD1, 6 bases. Trimming pared 7 bases from V and 2 bases from J, leaving 15 bases between. Germline V gene data show CDR1 as SNHLY and CDR2 as FYNNEI. The CDR3 is 14 residues long.

This clone was found once. The chain couples TRBV27 to TRBJ2-1; D is undetermined. In germline, CDR1 is MNHEY, CDR2 SMNVEV (reference sequence). CDR3 size: 15 residues. V was pared by 2 bases and J by 0 bases, with 8 bases between. The CDR3 reads CASSLEESSYNEQFF. For the CDR3, the DNA is TGTGCCAGCAGTTTAGAGGAGAGCTCCTACAATGAGCAGTTCTTC.

The chain has TRBV4-2 and TRBJ1-2; 10 bases fit TRBD1. Germline loops: CDR1 LGHNA, CDR2 YNFKEQ. This CDR3 spans 15 amino acids. Germline trimming cut 4 bases from V and 3 bases from J; bases unmatched to any gene: 5. The CDR3 region is CASSLGGTGDYGYTF. CDR3 DNA sequence: TGTGCCAGCAGCCTAGGCGGGACAGGGGACTATGGCTACACCTTC.

The gene calls are TRBV5-5 and TRBJ1-3, with D possibly TRBD1 on 5 matching bases. V lost 6 bases and J lost 1, with 14 bases in between. The germline V gene encodes CDR1 SGHKS and CDR2 YYEKEE (reference sequence). This CDR3 is built from 15 residues. The CDR3 coding sequence is TGTGCCAGCACCCAAGGAGGGACTTCTGGAAACACCATATATTTT. This encodes CASTQGGTSGNTIYF.

The genes are TRBV29-1 and TRBJ2-7; TRBD2 might be the D (6 bases). V lost 7 bases, J lost 11 bases, and 21 bases lay in between. The CDR3 sequence is 12 residues long. Germline values: CDR1 SQVTM, CDR2 ANQGSEA. CDR3 nucleotides: TGCAGCGCCCGACTCTCCTTCGGGGGTGAGTACTTC. Amino acid sequence: CSARLSFGGEYF.

J is TRBJ2-1 and V is TRBV6-6, with 8 positions matching TRBD2. The CDR3 covers 12 residues. The V segment lost 6 bases and the J segment 8 bases; nucleotides outside the gene matches: 3. Germline V gene data show CDR1 as MNHNY and CDR2 as SVGAGI (reference sequence). DNA of the CDR3: TGTGCCAGCAGGTCAGCGGGGGATGAGCAGTTCTTC. This codes for CASRSAGDEQFF.

The chain joins TRBV2 to TRBJ1-5, with 8 bases fitting TRBD1. Germline lookup yields CDR1 SNHLY and CDR2 FYNNEI. The CDR3 is 14 residues long. Trimming cost V 7 bases and J 7 bases; bases outside gene matches: 9. CDR3 sequence: CASTETGGLQPQHF. The DNA for the CDR3 is TGTGCCAGCACCGAAACAGGGGGATTGCAGCCCCAGCATTTT. The full variable domain, completed using reference TRBV2 and TRBJ1-5, is EPEVTQTPSHQVTQMGQEVILRCVPISNHLYFYWYRQILGQKVEFLVSFYNNEISEKSEIFDDQFSVERPDGSNFTLKIRSTKLEDSAMYFCASTETGGLQPQHFGDGTRLSIL.

The chain has TRBV7-9 and TRBJ1-6; 7 nucleotides agree with TRBD1. V shed 0 bases and J 5 bases; nucleotides not matched to a gene: 1. The CDR3 sequence is 15 residues long. The germline V gene encodes CDR1 SEHNR and CDR2 FQNEAQ (reference sequence). The CDR3 nucleotides are TGTGCCAGCAGCTTAGCGACAGGGCATAATTCACCCCTCCACTTT. Translating gives CASSLATGHNSPLHF.